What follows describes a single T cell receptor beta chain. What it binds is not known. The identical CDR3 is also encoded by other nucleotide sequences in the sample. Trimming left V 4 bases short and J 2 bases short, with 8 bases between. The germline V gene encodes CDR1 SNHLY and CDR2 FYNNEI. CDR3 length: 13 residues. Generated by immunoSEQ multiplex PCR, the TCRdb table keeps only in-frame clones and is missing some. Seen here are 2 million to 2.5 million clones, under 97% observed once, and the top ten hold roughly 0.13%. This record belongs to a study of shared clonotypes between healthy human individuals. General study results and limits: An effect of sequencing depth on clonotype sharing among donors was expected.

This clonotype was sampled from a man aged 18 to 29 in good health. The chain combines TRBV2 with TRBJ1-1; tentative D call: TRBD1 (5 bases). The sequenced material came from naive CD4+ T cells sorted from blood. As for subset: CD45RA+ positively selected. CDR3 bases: TGTGCCAGCAGTGGCCAGGGAAACACTGAAGCTTTCTTT. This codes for CASSGQGNTEAFF.